A single TCR beta chain is shown here with its context. Some clones are missing from TCRdb's copy, which holds only in-frame ones; the method was immunoSEQ multiplex PCR. The table has about 260,000 clones, 83% seen once. Per germline, CDR1 SEHNR and CDR2 FQNEAQ (reference sequence). The CDR3 consists of 14 residues. V gave up 0 bases and J gave up 5 bases, with 10 bases separating them. The data were taken from a study of blood T cell repertoires in COVID-19. The wider study: Both acute and convalescent COVID-19 samples were obtained from the United States, Italy and Spain. T cells, B-cell-depleted T cells, or PBMCs provided the cDNA or gDNA that served as material.

Sequenced sample: peripheral blood. The rearrangement uses TRBV7-9 and TRBJ1-2; no clear D. This TCR derives from a woman aged 45-65 years who had recovered from COVID-19. CDR3 coding DNA: TGTGCCAGCAGCTTAGCGGGCAGCTCATATGGCTACACCTTC. Translating it yields CASSLAGSSYGYTF.